The clone carrying this T cell receptor (beta chain) came up a few times. The data stem from a study of blood T cell repertoires in COVID-19. CDR3 length: 15 residues. CDR1 is LNHDA, CDR2 SQIVND, per germline (reference sequence). Trimming removed 3 bases from V and 6 bases from J; junction bases left unmatched: 9. This table comes from immunoSEQ multiplex PCR, and its TCRdb copy is limited to in-frame clones, with some not included. The sample has fewer than 350,000 clones, approximately 90% seen once; the top ten hold roughly 2%. J is TRBJ2-5 and V is TRBV19; 8 bases map to TRBD1. The origin of this receptor is a woman in her sixties or seventies in a cohort exposed to, infected with or recovered from COVID-19 (not recorded which). Specimen: PBMCs or T cells enriched from blood (not recorded which). The CDR3 loop reads CASSITGGTVQTQYF. The CDR3 DNA sequence: TGTGCCAGTAGTATCACAGGGGGTACAGTACAGACCCAGTACTTC.